These 21 T cell receptor beta chains came from one sample sequenced in a study of liver allograft versus peripheral blood T cells. Across the whole study: Recipients' peripheral blood supplied the T cell receptor repertoires against which those in transplanted livers were compared.

TCRdb recomputed calls from the reads with MiXCR, one row per CDR3 protein. Among more than 2,500 distinct CDR3 sequences, 15% to 18% were seen once, and the ten largest hold roughly 29%. The receptors here all came from a human patient who had a liver transplant. Some T cells may be provided by the graft donor.

This clonotype ranks as medium-sized. This sequence joins TRBV20-1 and TRBJ2-1; 10 bases match TRBD2. Trimming cost V 6 bases and J 10 bases; bases outside gene matches: 6. The CDR3 covers 12 residues. Germline V gene data show CDR1 as DFQATT and CDR2 as SNEGSKA (reference sequence). CDR3 in DNA: TGCAGTGCCGATAGCGGGGGGTACGAGCAGTTCTTC. Its protein product is CSADSGGYEQFF.

Comment on this clonotype: A clone one base away is much larger, so this may be a read error. The chain has TRBV5-5 and TRBJ1-5, with D possibly being TRBD1 (6 bases). Germline CDR1 reads SGHKS; CDR2 reads YYEKEE (reference sequence). The CDR3 runs 14 residues. DNA of the CDR3: TGTGTCAGCAGCTTGGGGGCCAACAATCAGCCCCAGCATTTT. Translated: CVSSLGANNQPQHF.

The chain couples TRBV7-9 to TRBJ2-6; D is unresolved. The germline CDR1 and CDR2 sequences are SEHNR and FQNEAQ (reference sequence). The CDR3 loop spans 15 amino acids. Trimming shortened V by 5 bases and J by 0 bases, and 8 bases separated the two germline ends. CDR3 sequence (DNA): TGTGCCAGCAGCCCCCCCAGCTCTGGGGCCAACGTCCTGACTTTC. Amino acid sequence: CASSPPSSGANVLTF. Complete variable domain (other parts from reference TRBV7-9 and TRBJ2-6): DTGVSQNPRHKITKRGQNVTFRCDPISEHNRLYWYRQTLGQGPEFLTYFQNEAQLEKSRLLSDRFSAERPKGSFSTLEIQRTEQGDSAMYLCASSPPSSGANVLTFGAGSRLTVL.

This clonotype is categorized as medium-sized (0.01 to 0.1%). The V and J genes are TRBV7-9 and TRBJ1-3, with D possibly TRBD1 on 5 matching bases. The germline V gene has CDR1 SEHNR and CDR2 FQNEAQ (reference sequence). The germline V and J ends were trimmed by 3 bases and 0 bases, with 9 bases remaining between them. CDR3 length equals 15 residues. The CDR3: CASSFGGVSGNTIYF. As DNA, the CDR3 is TGTGCCAGCAGCTTCGGGGGGGTCTCTGGAAACACCATATATTTT.

By frequency in the sample, this clonotype is medium-sized. V usage is TRBV9 and J usage is TRBJ2-7; D gene unclear. With 3 bases removed from V and 5 bases from J, the gap between germline ends came to 9 bases. The CDR3 is made up of 12 amino acids. Germline loops: CDR1 SGDLS, CDR2 YYNGEE. In nucleotides, the CDR3 is TGTGCCAGCAGCGCCCAGACGGACGAGCAGTACTTC. This encodes CASSAQTDEQYF.

This clonotype is labeled as medium-sized. The chain recombines TRBV7-9 with TRBJ1-1; D not resolved. CDR3 length: 12 residues. CDR1 is SEHNR, CDR2 FQNEAQ, per germline (reference sequence). V shed 4 bases and J shed 4 bases, with 7 bases lying between them. The CDR3 bases are TGTGCCAGCAGCTCGTCGGCCACTGAAGCTTTCTTT. Its protein is CASSSSATEAFF.

By share, this clonotype counts as medium-sized (0.01 to 0.1%). This sequence joins TRBV6-5 and TRBJ1-2, with 8 bases fitting TRBD1. V lost 0 bases and J lost 3; bases outside the gene matches: 3. The CDR3 totals 15 residues. Germline-derived CDR1 and CDR2 are MNHEY and SVGAGI. The CDR3 loop reads CASSYSAGGYYGYTF. Written as DNA, the CDR3 is TGTGCCAGCAGTTACTCGGCAGGGGGCTACTATGGCTACACCTTC.

By sample fraction, this clonotype is medium-sized. In nucleotides, the CDR3 is TGTGCCAGCAGTCCCCAGGGTCGTCGTTGGCCCCAGCATTTT. Amino acids: CASSPQGRRWPQHF. The V and J genes are TRBV12-3 or TRBV12-4 and TRBJ1-5, with D possibly being TRBD1 (5 bases). Trimming stripped 5 bases from V and 9 bases from J, with 17 bases between. CDR3 size: 14 residues.

This chain joins TRBV20-1 and TRBJ2-5, with D maybe TRBD1 (5 bases). The CDR3 is 10 residues long. V lost 6 bases to trimming and J lost 8 bases, with 10 bases between them. Germline V gene data show CDR1 as DFQATT and CDR2 as SNEGSKA (reference sequence). CDR3 nucleotides: TGCAGTGCCCGTCAGGGAACCCAGTACTTC. Its protein is CSARQGTQYF.

This clonotype counts as medium-sized (0.01 to 0.1%). The rearrangement uses TRBV19 and TRBJ2-1; 10 bases are a match to TRBD1. The V and J ends lost 3 bases and 4 bases, in that order; junction bases with no gene match: 3. The germline CDR1 and CDR2 sequences are LNHDA and SQIVND (reference sequence). The CDR3 is 15 amino acids. The DNA of the CDR3 is TGTGCCAGTAGTATCTGGACAGGGGGTTACAATGAGCAGTTCTTC. This codes for CASSIWTGGYNEQFF.

By sample fraction, this clonotype is medium-sized. J is TRBJ1-2 and V is TRBV12-3 or TRBV12-4; D unclear. V lost 2 bases, J lost 4 bases, and 11 bases lay in between. This CDR3 comprises 14 residues. Here the CDR3 DNA reads TGTGCCAGCAGTTTAAACCCGCGGGGCTATGGCTACACCTTC. Translation gives CASSLNPRGYGYTF.

The chain has TRBV30 and TRBJ1-1; no definite D call. CDR3 size: 12 residues. V was clipped by 2 bases and J by 1 base, with 5 bases between them. CDR1 is GTSNPN and CDR2 is SVGIG in the germline V gene (reference sequence). The chain's CDR3 is CAWSWGNTEAFF. CDR3 DNA: TGTGCCTGGAGTTGGGGGAACACTGAAGCTTTCTTT. Full variable domain (missing parts from reference TRBV30 and TRBJ1-1): SQTIHQWPATLVQPVGSPLSLECTVEGTSNPNLYWYRQAAGRGLQLLFYSVGIGQISSEVPQNLSASRPQDRQFILSSKKLLLSDSGFYLCAWSWGNTEAFFGQGTRLTVV.

By share, this clonotype ranks as medium-sized (0.01 to 0.1%). V usage is TRBV29-1 and J usage is TRBJ2-7; 8 positions agree with TRBD2. The germline CDR1 and CDR2 sequences are SQVTM and ANQGSEA. Germline trimming cut 5 bases from V and 2 bases from J; bases unmatched to any gene: 5. The CDR3 runs 13 residues. The CDR3 DNA follows: TGCAGCGTTCGGGGGGGGGTAACCTACGAGCAGTACTTC. As protein: CSVRGGVTYEQYF.

This clonotype is termed medium-sized. V gene TRBV7-2 combines with J gene TRBJ1-1, with D perhaps TRBD1 (6 bases). CDR1 is SGHTA, CDR2 FQGNSA, per germline. The CDR3 runs to 16 residues. Trimming stripped 3 bases from V and 4 bases from J, with 18 bases between. The CDR3 DNA reads TGTGCCAGCAGCTTGGCCCGAACAGGGCCCCGCACTGAAGCTTTCTTT. Translating gives CASSLARTGPRTEAFF.

In its sample, this clonotype is large. The genes are TRBV20-1 and TRBJ1-2; 7 positions agree with TRBD1. The CDR3 is made up of 14 amino acids. The germline V gene encodes CDR1 DFQATT and CDR2 SNEGSKA (reference sequence). The V segment lost 5 bases and the J segment 2 bases; nucleotides outside the gene matches: 8. CDR3 in amino acids: CSAGEGQKNYGYTF. The CDR3 DNA is TGCAGTGCTGGGGAGGGACAGAAGAACTATGGCTACACCTTC.

This clonotype was observed many times. This chain connects TRBV14 to TRBJ2-5; TRBD1 matches 10 bases. Germline lookup yields CDR1 SGHDN and CDR2 FVKESK. The trim removed 2 bases at V and 4 bases at J, leaving 4 bases unmatched. The CDR3 sequence is 15 residues long. In DNA form, the CDR3 reads TGTGCCAGCAGCCAAAAGACAGGGGGCGTAGAGACCCAGTACTTC. This translates into CASSQKTGGVETQYF.

The chain carries TRBV4-1 and TRBJ2-7; D is unclear. The V end was cut by 4 bases, the J end by 3 bases, with 13 bases between. The CDR3 spans 14 residues. CDR1 MGHRA and CDR2 YSYEKL come from the germline V gene. This chain's CDR3 is CASSPAGLDYEQYF. In DNA, the CDR3 is TGCGCCAGCAGCCCGGCAGGTTTGGACTACGAGCAGTACTTC.

In its sample, this clonotype is medium-sized. The chain recombines TRBV15 with TRBJ1-5; no clear D gene. The CDR3 has 13 amino acids. CDR1 and CDR2 from the germline V gene are LNHNV and YYDKDF (reference sequence). Trimming stripped 0 bases from V and 8 bases from J, with 8 bases between. CDR3 nucleotides: TGTGCCACCAGCAGAGATCTCGGGAAGCCCCAGCATTTT. It codes for CATSRDLGKPQHF.

This clonotype is medium-sized (0.01 to 0.1%) by share. The genes are TRBV7-9 and TRBJ1-4; D is unclear. V lost 2 bases, J lost 4 bases, and 8 bases lay in between. This CDR3 region has 14 residues. Germline CDR1 is SEHNR and CDR2 is FQNEAQ (reference sequence). The CDR3 loop reads CASSLIGRNEKLFF. The CDR3 bases are TGTGCCAGCAGCTTAATAGGTCGTAATGAAAAACTGTTTTTT.

On this clonotype: Possible read error: a much larger clone is one base away. The chain is built from TRBV5-4 and TRBJ2-7; 8 bases map to TRBD1. CDR1 and CDR2 from the germline V gene are SGHNT and YYREEE (reference sequence). This CDR3 region has 14 residues. The CDR3 protein is CVSSWDRTGDEQYF. The CDR3 nucleotides read TGTGTCAGCAGCTGGGACAGGACGGGGGACGAGCAGTACTTC.

Relative to its sample, this clonotype is large. The gene calls are TRBV29-1 and TRBJ1-2; 9 nucleotides match TRBD1. Per germline, CDR1 SQVTM and CDR2 ANQGSEA. V gave up 7 bases and J gave up 0 bases; unmatched junction bases: 0. This CDR3 has 12 residues. The CDR3 is CSGQGANYGYTF. The CDR3 coding sequence is TGCAGCGGACAGGGGGCTAACTATGGCTACACCTTC.